A single sample gave rise to the 9 T cell receptor beta chains below, sequenced in a study of T cells in women clearing cervical HPV infection. Only in-frame clones appear in the TCRdb table, and some are missing; sequencing was by immunoSEQ multiplex PCR. The sample table sets out some 19,000 clones. Sample: blood buffy coat. The source is a woman aged 18 to 75 with a cervical HPV16 infection that either progressed to CIN3+ or cleared (not recorded which).

On this clone itself: The read comes to an end 3 residues before the CDR3 does, leaving the germline J gene to fill in the end. The genes are TRBV29-1 and TRBJ1-2; a weak D match, TRBD1 (5 bases). The length of the CDR3 is 11 residues. Per germline, CDR1 SQVTM and CDR2 ANQGSEA. V was pared by 5 bases and J by 2 bases, with 6 bases between. Incomplete CDR3 DNA: TGCAGCGTTACAGGAAACTATGGC. Its protein product is CSVTGNYG. The CDR3 in its entirety is CSVTGNYGYTF.

Points on this clone: The CDR3 end is not reached by the read, which stops 3 residues before it; the germline J gene fills it in. The chain combines TRBV19 with TRBJ2-3, with TRBD2 matching 8 bases. This CDR3 is 16 amino acids long. Unmatched junction bases numbered 15, after V lost 5 bases and J lost 8 bases. CDR1 and CDR2 from the germline V gene are LNHDA and SQIVND (reference sequence). The DNA read from the CDR3 is TGTGCCAGTAGTGTTCTAGCGGGCCAGGGCCCCCCTACG. Amino acids: CASSVLAGQGPPT. The complete CDR3 reads CASSVLAGQGPPTQYF.

Note on this clone: The sequence runs out 3 residues before the end of the CDR3; the remainder is reconstructed from the germline J gene. The J gene is TRBJ2-5, the V gene TRBV12-3 or TRBV12-4; the match to TRBD2 covers 7 bases. J was trimmed by 0 bases and V by 1 base; bases with no gene match: 2. This CDR3 is 15 amino acids long. The CDR3 here is CASSLGGGDQETQYF. Incomplete CDR3 DNA: TGTGCCAGCAGTTTAGGCGGGGGAGACCAAGAGACC.

CDR3 amino acids: CASSPPGGPRETAFF. CDR3 DNA, as far as it was read: TGTGCCAGCTCACCACCGGGGGGGCCGCGGGAGACA. V usage is TRBV18 and J usage is TRBJ1-1; perhaps TRBD1 as D (6 bases). Read sequence stops 3 residues before the CDR3 end, and the germline J gene provides the missing end. The CDR3 runs 15 residues. Germline V gives CDR1 KGHSH, CDR2 LQKENI. Drawing the rest from reference TRBV18 and TRBJ1-1, the complete variable domain is NAGVMQNPRHLVRRRGQEARLRCSPMKGHSHVYWYRQLPEEGLKFMVYLQKENIIDESGMPKERFSAEFPKEGPSILRIQQVVRGDSAAYFCASSPPGGPRETAFFGQGTRLTVV.

As regards this clone: The read gets to within 3 residues of the CDR3 end, and the germline J gene fills in the rest. The chain recombines TRBV11-3 with TRBJ1-1; no clear D gene. Germline values: CDR1 SGHNT, CDR2 YENEEA. V lost 0 bases and J lost 3, with 5 bases in between. CDR3 length: 13 residues. The covered CDR3 bases are TGTGCCAGCAGCTTAGATCAGGACACTGAA. Encoded protein: CASSLDQDTE. The whole CDR3 sequence reads CASSLDQDTEAFF.

With regard to this clone: The read ends 3 residues early relative to the CDR3; the germline J gene fills the gap. The chain employs TRBV19 and TRBJ1-5; 8 bases are shared with TRBD1. Per germline, CDR1 LNHDA and CDR2 SQIVND (reference sequence). Germline trimming cut 6 bases from V and 6 bases from J; bases unmatched to any gene: 4. CDR3 length: 13 residues. The CDR3 loop reads CASSQGAGQPQHF. The DNA read from the CDR3 is TGTGCCAGTAGCCAGGGGGCTGGTCAGCCC.

A word on this clone: The read stops 3 residues short of the end of the CDR3; the missing end is completed from the germline J gene. J is TRBJ1-2 and V is TRBV28; TRBD1 might be the D (5 bases). Per germline, CDR1 MDHEN and CDR2 SYDVKM. CDR3 size: 13 residues. The V end was cut by 4 bases, the J end by 6 bases, with 12 bases between. The DNA read from the CDR3 is TGTGCCAGCAGTTCCGGGGGGTCGGATGGC. This sequence encodes CASSSGGSDG. The CDR3 as a whole reads CASSSGGSDGYTF.

On this clone: Read sequence stops 3 residues before the CDR3 end, and the germline J gene provides the missing end. The rearrangement uses TRBV30 and TRBJ2-2; TRBD1 might be the D (5 bases). The CDR3 covers 16 residues. The V end lost 0 bases, the J end lost 7 bases, and 18 bases lay between the germline ends. Germline V gene sequence: CDR1 GTSNPN, CDR2 SVGIG (reference sequence). CDR3 region: CAWSVLISDSNGELFF. The sequenced part of the CDR3 DNA is TGTGCCTGGAGTGTACTCATTAGTGACAGTAACGGGGAG.

Details on this clone: The read terminates 3 residues before the CDR3 end, so the remaining end is supplied by the germline J gene. The V and J genes are TRBV3-1 (or the pseudogene TRBV3-2) and TRBJ2-5, with 13 bases matching TRBD2. Per germline, CDR1 LGHDT and CDR2 YNNKEL (reference sequence). The trim removed 4 bases at V and 1 base at J, leaving 6 bases unmatched. This CDR3 comprises 17 residues. Incomplete CDR3 DNA: TGTGCCAGCAGCCCGGGACTAGCGGGGACGATCCAAGAGACC. Amino acids: CASSPGLAGTIQET. The entire CDR3 reads CASSPGLAGTIQETQYF.